A selection of T cell receptor beta chains follows, all from one sample in a study of blood T cell repertoires in COVID-19. Measured with immunoSEQ multiplex PCR; TCRdb has only the in-frame clones, and not every one. The table has over 35,000 clones, about 86% seen once. Sequenced: peripheral blood. The receptor source for this set is a human donor with acute or convalescent COVID-19. The donor label of this sample is uncertain. Both conserved end residues are part of each CDR3. Each record gives: V gene, CDR3 length, J gene, clone size, D gene, CDR3 protein, CDR3 DNA. A D gene is named only where the DNA matches it firmly. Only some rows state a clone size, as once, few, many or a class for expanded clones.

TRBV7-9,16,TRBJ2-5,-,-,CASSLAKSTGQETQYF,TGTGCCAGCAGCTTAGCTAAAAGCACGGGACAAGAGACCCAGTACTTC
TRBV4-1,14,TRBJ1-2,once,-,CASSQDATLYGYTF,TGCGCCAGCAGCCAAGATGCGACATTGTATGGCTACACCTTC
TRBV10-1,15,TRBJ2-5,-,TRBD1,CASSDGQGGGETQYF,TGCGCCAGCAGTGATGGACAGGGGGGGGGAGAGACCCAGTACTTC
TRBV28,18,TRBJ1-5,-,-,CASSLWFTRADSNQPQHF,TGTGCCAGCAGTTTATGGTTTACGCGGGCGGATAGCAATCAGCCCCAGCATTTT
TRBV5-4,16,TRBJ2-2,-,TRBD2,CASSALAGGLFGELFF,TGTGCCAGCAGTGCCCTAGCGGGAGGATTATTCGGGGAGCTGTTTTTT
TRBV5-1,19,TRBJ2-1,-,-,CASSWGDREAGGQRNEQFF,TGCGCCAGCAGCTGGGGGGACAGGGAAGCGGGAGGGCAGAGGAATGAGCAGTTCTTC
TRBV14,12,TRBJ2-5,once,-,CASSQDFQVQYF,TGTGCCAGCAGCCAAGATTTCCAGGTCCAGTACTTC
TRBV10-3,17,TRBJ2-7,-,TRBD1,CAISEPKTGGGTYEQYF,TGTGCCATCAGTGAGCCTAAAACAGGGGGCGGCACCTACGAGCAGTACTTC
TRBV28,16,TRBJ1-2,-,-,CASSFGDSGGIYGYTF,TGTGCCAGCAGTTTTGGGGACTCCGGCGGAATCTATGGCTACACCTTC
TRBV7-8,15,TRBJ2-1,once,TRBD2,CASSPGLGKSSEQFF,TGTGCCAGCAGCCCCGGACTAGGGAAGTCCAGTGAGCAGTTCTTC
TRBV6-1,16,TRBJ2-5,-,TRBD2,CASSESPLAGEETQYF,TGTGCCAGCAGTGAATCCCCACTAGCGGGGGAAGAGACCCAGTACTTC
TRBV9,14,TRBJ2-2,once,TRBD1,CASSVDRGSGELFF,TGTGCCAGCAGCGTTGACAGGGGTTCCGGGGAGCTGTTTTTT
TRBV29-1,16,TRBJ2-7,-,TRBD2,CSVEGGTSGRAYEQYF,TGCAGCGTTGAAGGCGGGACTAGCGGGAGAGCCTACGAGCAGTACTTC
TRBV7-2,15,TRBJ2-1,-,TRBD1,CASSFWDREVNEQFF,TGTGCCAGCAGCTTTTGGGACAGGGAGGTAAATGAGCAGTTCTTC
TRBV4-3,16,TRBJ1-2,-,-,CASSREPGLANYGYTF,TGCGCCAGCAGCCGCGAACCGGGACTCGCTAACTATGGCTACACCTTC
TRBV4-2,16,TRBJ2-3,few,TRBD2,CASSPGESSGGDTQYF,TGTGCCAGCAGCCCCGGGGAGTCTAGCGGGGGGGATACGCAGTATTTT
TRBV5-1,15,TRBJ2-1,-,TRBD2,CASSLAGTSGNEQFF,TGCGCCAGCAGTTTAGCCGGGACTAGTGGCAATGAGCAGTTCTTC
TRBV5-1,14,TRBJ1-6,-,TRBD1,CASSRDSHNSPLHF,TGCGCCAGCAGCCGGGACAGTCATAATTCACCCCTCCACTTT
TRBV7-2,15,TRBJ2-3,-,-,CASSLVERFTDTQYF,TGTGCCAGCAGCTTAGTTGAGCGGTTCACAGATACGCAGTATTTT
TRBV4-3,15,TRBJ1-5,-,-,CASSQDGGLGQPQHF,TGCGCCAGCAGCCAAGATGGGGGCTTGGGTCAGCCCCAGCATTTT
TRBV2,12,TRBJ1-5,-,-,CASSTGNQPQHF,TGTGCCAGCAGCACAGGGAATCAGCCCCAGCATTTT
TRBV20-1,15,TRBJ2-1,-,TRBD1,CSASIQGARASEQFF,TGCAGTGCTAGTATACAGGGGGCGCGGGCTAGTGAGCAGTTCTTC
TRBV27,16,TRBJ2-2,-,TRBD1,CASSLGTGGNAGELFF,TGTGCCAGCAGTTTAGGGACAGGGGGAAACGCCGGGGAGCTGTTTTTT
TRBV6-5,12,TRBJ2-4,-,-,CASRQNSDIQYF,TGTGCCAGCAGACAGAACTCTGACATTCAGTACTTC
TRBV5-4,11,TRBJ2-7,-,-,CASSSRYEQYF,TGTGCCAGCAGTTCTCGTTACGAGCAGTACTTC
TRBV7-2,19,TRBJ1-4,-,-,CASSARPSRGGSGNEKLFF,TGTGCCAGCAGCGCTCGTCCTTCTAGGGGGGGGAGCGGTAATGAAAAACTGTTTTTT
TRBV6-5,15,TRBJ2-7,-,TRBD1,CASSYSGTGSYEQYF,TGTGCCAGCAGTTACTCGGGGACAGGCTCCTACGAGCAGTACTTC
TRBV14,19,TRBJ2-6,-,TRBD1,CASSHIQGGFFSGANVLTF,TGTGCCAGCAGCCACATACAGGGGGGATTCTTTTCTGGGGCCAACGTCCTGACTTTC
TRBV3-1/TRBV3-2,19,TRBJ2-3,-,TRBD2,CASSQGPRLAGGLGDTQYF,TGTGCCAGCAGCCAAGGGCCTCGACTAGCGGGGGGACTTGGAGATACGCAGTATTTT
TRBV15,13,TRBJ2-7,few,-,CATSRDFSYEQYF,TGTGCCACCTCCCGGGACTTCTCCTACGAGCAGTACTTC
TRBV9,14,TRBJ2-5,few,TRBD1,CASSSGQGQETQYF,TGTGCCAGCAGCTCCGGACAGGGGCAAGAGACCCAGTACTTC
TRBV18,16,TRBJ2-7,-,TRBD1,CASSPLGQGYGHEQYF,TGTGCCAGCTCACCACTGGGACAGGGGTATGGCCACGAGCAGTACTTC
TRBV2,15,TRBJ2-5,-,TRBD1,CASSGRDRDWETQYF,TGTGCCAGCAGTGGTAGGGACAGGGATTGGGAGACCCAGTACTTC
TRBV18,16,TRBJ2-3,-,TRBD1,CASSPRGRGSTDTQYF,TGTGCCAGCTCACCACGGGGCAGGGGGAGCACAGATACGCAGTATTTT
TRBV7-8,15,TRBJ2-1,-,-,CASSLAGAIYNEQFF,TGTGCCAGCAGCTTAGCGGGAGCTATCTACAATGAGCAGTTCTTC
TRBV28,14,TRBJ2-7,-,-,CASSRQGGFGEQYF,TGTGCCAGCAGTCGACAGGGAGGTTTTGGCGAGCAGTACTTC
TRBV5-1,16,TRBJ2-7,-,-,CASSRSHSGGSYEQYF,TGCGCCAGCAGTCGGAGCCATAGCGGAGGATCCTACGAGCAGTACTTC
TRBV10-3,13,TRBJ1-1,-,TRBD1,CAIKTGGNTEAFF,TGTGCCATCAAAACAGGGGGGAACACTGAAGCTTTCTTT
TRBV5-1,17,TRBJ2-2,few,TRBD2,CASSWGLAGGRAGELFF,TGCGCCAGCAGCTGGGGACTAGCGGGGGGCCGAGCCGGGGAGCTGTTTTTT
TRBV9,19,TRBJ2-3,-,-,CASSVGEGAGRSSTDTQYF,TGTGCCAGCAGCGTAGGTGAGGGCGCGGGGCGGTCTAGCACAGATACGCAGTATTTT
TRBV15,14,TRBJ2-7,-,TRBD2,CATSRVAGAGEQYF,TGTGCCACCAGCAGAGTAGCGGGAGCAGGGGAGCAGTACTTC
TRBV15,17,TRBJ2-1,-,TRBD2,CATSRAVGMTSGNEQFF,TGTGCCACCAGCAGAGCCGTCGGGATGACTAGCGGGAATGAGCAGTTCTTC
TRBV3-1/TRBV3-2,15,TRBJ2-1,-,-,CASSQEVGGVNEQFF,TGTGCCAGCAGCCAAGAGGTAGGGGGGGTGAATGAGCAGTTCTTC
TRBV18,12,TRBJ2-1,-,-,CASSPMRGEQFF,TGTGCCAGCTCACCGATGCGAGGGGAGCAGTTCTTC
TRBV9,15,TRBJ2-3,-,TRBD2,CASSAAGGVTDTQYF,TGTGCCAGCAGCGCAGCGGGAGGGGTCACAGATACGCAGTATTTT
TRBV7-8,13,TRBJ1-1,-,-,CASSFDGGTEAFF,TGTGCCAGCAGCTTCGACGGCGGCACTGAAGCTTTCTTT
TRBV6-5,14,TRBJ1-1,-,TRBD1,CASSRTGVNTEAFF,TGTGCCAGCAGTAGGACAGGAGTTAACACTGAAGCTTTCTTT
TRBV11-2,14,TRBJ1-4,-,TRBD1,CASSLGQPYEKLFF,TGTGCCAGCAGCTTGGGACAGCCCTATGAAAAACTGTTTTTT
TRBV5-4,17,TRBJ2-7,-,TRBD1,CASTFRPGQVPSYEQYF,TGTGCCAGCACATTCAGACCGGGACAGGTCCCTTCCTACGAGCAGTACTTC
TRBV15,14,TRBJ1-5,few,TRBD1,CATSRPGGNQPQHF,TGTGCCACCAGCAGACCAGGGGGGAATCAGCCCCAGCATTTT
TRBV9,15,TRBJ1-1,-,-,CASSVGPASLTEAFF,TGTGCCAGCAGCGTAGGGCCAGCTAGTTTGACTGAAGCTTTCTTT
TRBV19,19,TRBJ2-6,once,-,CASSIVSRGTHTGANVLTF,TGTGCCAGTAGTATAGTAAGCAGGGGAACTCACACTGGGGCCAACGTCCTGACTTTC
TRBV6-5,15,TRBJ1-5,-,TRBD1,CASRADREKSQPQHF,TGTGCCAGCAGAGCAGACAGGGAAAAATCTCAGCCCCAGCATTTT
TRBV14,14,TRBJ2-1,-,-,CASSQPGLNNEQFF,TGTGCCAGCAGCCAACCGGGGTTGAACAATGAGCAGTTCTTC
TRBV7-6,15,TRBJ2-2,-,TRBD1,CASSDRVENTGELFF,TGTGCCAGCAGCGACAGGGTAGAGAACACCGGGGAGCTGTTTTTT
TRBV5-5,15,TRBJ1-5,-,TRBD1,CASSLEGQGRQPQHF,TGTGCCAGCAGCTTGGAGGGACAGGGGAGGCAGCCCCAGCATTTT
TRBV12-3/TRBV12-4,12,TRBJ1-2,once,-,CASSSSGYGYTF,TGTGCCAGCAGTTCCTCGGGTTATGGCTACACCTTC
TRBV24-1,17,TRBJ2-1,few,TRBD1,CATSDGTTGGTYNEQFF,TGTGCCACCAGTGATGGGACTACAGGGGGCACCTACAATGAGCAGTTCTTC
TRBV10-2,15,TRBJ1-1,-,TRBD1,CATNPRQGPSTEAFF,TGCGCCACGAACCCGCGACAGGGTCCGAGTACTGAAGCTTTCTTT